Each of the 27 T cell receptor beta chains below was sequenced from the same sample in a study of blood T cell repertoires in COVID-19. TCRdb keeps only in-frame clones here, not all; method: immunoSEQ multiplex PCR. This table holds about 52,000 clones, about 90% found once. Input material: peripheral blood. These receptor sequences come from a human donor with active COVID-19. The donor label of this sample is uncertain.

The rearrangement links TRBV7-3 to TRBJ1-6; D is perhaps TRBD1 (5 bases). This CDR3 is 15 amino acids long. CDR1 SGHTA and CDR2 FQGTGA come from the germline V gene. Trimming left V 2 bases short and J 5 bases short, with 10 bases between. The CDR3, as DNA: TGTGCCAGCAGCTTACAGGCAGGGAATAATTCACCCCTCCACTTT. Protein product: CASSLQAGNNSPLHF.

The CDR3 loop is CASRQRTGYGYTF. In nucleotides, the CDR3 is TGTGCCAGCAGACAGAGGACAGGCTATGGCTACACCTTC. The J gene is TRBJ1-2, the V gene TRBV6-5; TRBD1 agrees at 7 bases. Germline CDR1 is MNHEY and CDR2 is SVGAGI. The CDR3 spans 13 residues. V lost 6 bases and J lost 4; bases outside the gene matches: 5.

V usage is TRBV5-1 and J usage is TRBJ2-1; D possibly corresponds to TRBD1 (6 bases). Per the germline V gene, CDR1 is SGHRS and CDR2 is YFSETQ. CDR3 size: 14 residues. Trimming cost V 6 bases and J 5 bases, with 15 bases left between them. The CDR3 sequence is CASIGTMPNNEQFF. The CDR3 coding sequence is TGCGCCAGCATCGGGACAATGCCTAACAATGAGCAGTTCTTC.

The chain combines TRBV12-3 or TRBV12-4 with TRBJ2-3, with D maybe TRBD2 (5 bases). Trimming stripped 6 bases from V and 6 bases from J, with 13 bases between. This CDR3 has 13 amino acids. CDR3 coding DNA: TGTGCCAGCAGCCCGCGCCCGGGGGATACGCAGTATTTT. Protein sequence: CASSPRPGDTQYF.

This clone showed up just once. The gene calls are TRBV7-2 and TRBJ1-2; 8 nucleotides align to TRBD1. V trimming: 8 bases; J trimming: 2 bases; junction bases outside the gene matches: 13. The CDR3 contains 16 residues. The germline gives CDR1 SGHTA, CDR2 FQGNSA. The CDR3: CASSDPGTGSNYGYTF. The CDR3 nucleotides read TGTGCCAGCTCCGACCCTGGGACAGGAAGCAACTATGGCTACACCTTC.

This clone has a single count. The chain is built from TRBV12-3 or TRBV12-4 and TRBJ1-2; D may be TRBD1 (6 bases). Trimming removed 3 bases at V and 6 bases at J, with 11 bases between. CDR3 size: 13 residues. CDR3 region: CASSLGNRDGYTF. The CDR3 DNA reads TGTGCCAGCAGTTTGGGGAACAGGGATGGCTACACCTTC.

J is TRBJ2-7 and V is TRBV12-3 or TRBV12-4, with 8 bases identical to TRBD2. The CDR3 is made up of 13 amino acids. Losses at the gene ends were 1 base for V and 10 bases for J; bases not matched to a gene: 6. The CDR3 sequence is CASSLGTSLNQYF. The CDR3 bases are TGTGCCAGCAGTTTAGGGACTAGCCTCAATCAGTACTTC.

The chain links TRBV5-5 to TRBJ2-7, with 7 bases aligning to TRBD1. Germline V gene data show CDR1 as SGHKS and CDR2 as YYEKEE (reference sequence). This CDR3 has 14 residues. J lost 4 bases, V lost 4 bases, and 8 bases had no gene match. CDR3: CASSAGTVLYEQYF. CDR3 DNA: TGTGCCAGCAGCGCTGGGACAGTACTGTACGAGCAGTACTTC.

The V call is TRBV6-1, the J call TRBJ1-2, with 12 bases aligning to TRBD1. The germline V gene has CDR1 MNHNS and CDR2 SASEGT. With 3 bases clipped from V and 8 bases from J, the junction kept 16 bases outside the gene matches. The CDR3 sequence is 18 residues long. The DNA of the CDR3 is TGTGCCAGCAGTGAGGCGACCTCTACCGGGACAGGGGGCCGGGGCTACACCTTC. Amino acid sequence: CASSEATSTGTGGRGYTF.

The V and J genes are TRBV27 and TRBJ2-7, with TRBD1 matching 10 bases. Germline V gene sequence: CDR1 MNHEY, CDR2 SMNVEV (reference sequence). After removal of 6 bases from V and 2 bases from J, the junction contained 7 bases not matched to a gene. The CDR3 contains 15 residues. The CDR3: CASSRRQGATYEQYF. CDR3 coding DNA: TGTGCCAGCAGCCGTCGACAGGGGGCCACCTACGAGCAGTACTTC.

This chain joins TRBV5-1 and TRBJ2-7; D not certain. This CDR3 has 15 amino acids. V was clipped by 0 bases and J by 0 bases, with 10 bases between them. Germline V gene data show CDR1 as SGHRS and CDR2 as YFSETQ. The CDR3 DNA is TGCGCCAGCAGCTTGGCCCCCGTTAGCTCCTACGAGCAGTACTTC. It codes for CASSLAPVSSYEQYF.

V gene TRBV2 combines with J gene TRBJ2-1; 12 nucleotides align to TRBD2. Germline V CDR1 and CDR2: SNHLY, FYNNEI. This CDR3 is 20 amino acids long. V lost 0 bases and J lost 7; bases outside the gene matches: 16. The CDR3 region is CASSEAGPLSGLAGRNEQFF. The CDR3 nucleotides are TGTGCCAGCAGTGAAGCGGGGCCGCTATCAGGACTAGCGGGGAGGAATGAGCAGTTCTTC.

The V call is TRBV27, the J call TRBJ2-3; no clear D. CDR1 and CDR2 (germline): MNHEY, SMNVEV (reference sequence). This CDR3 is 14 amino acids long. Between the trimmed V and J ends, which lost 10 bases and 6 bases, there was a span of 20 bases. CDR3 sequence reads: CATGTTQIADTQYF. For the CDR3, the DNA is TGTGCCACCGGAACAACACAGATTGCGGATACGCAGTATTTT.

The chain combines TRBV19 with TRBJ2-7, with D perhaps matching TRBD2 (6 bases). The CDR3 runs 15 residues. Trimming took off 9 bases at V and 5 bases at J, with 23 bases between the two ends. The germline CDR1 and CDR2 sequences are LNHDA and SQIVND (reference sequence). The CDR3 sequence is CASLSPRSGWHEQYF. The CDR3 region has the DNA TGTGCCAGCCTTTCCCCCAGGAGCGGGTGGCACGAGCAGTACTTC.

CDR3 DNA sequence: TGTGCCAGTAGTATGGGACAGAGTTACTCTGGAAACACCATATATTTT. Protein product: CASSMGQSYSGNTIYF. The chain combines TRBV19 with TRBJ1-3; 7 positions match TRBD1. The CDR3 is made up of 16 amino acids. Germline V gives CDR1 LNHDA, CDR2 SQIVND (reference sequence). Germline trimming cut 3 bases from V and 0 bases from J; bases unmatched to any gene: 5.

The chain is built from TRBV18 and TRBJ2-1, with 9 bases aligning to TRBD2. CDR3 length: 15 amino acids. V dropped 2 bases and J dropped 8; count of bases not matched to a gene: 7. Germline loops: CDR1 KGHSH, CDR2 LQKENI. The CDR3 sequence is CASSPGGGGAYEQFF. The DNA for the CDR3 is TGTGCCAGCTCACCAGGCGGCGGGGGGGCTTATGAGCAGTTCTTC.

V is TRBV27 and J is TRBJ1-1, with a weak D call TRBD1 (5 bases). V was shortened by 8 bases and J by 4 bases, with 14 bases between the two germline ends. This CDR3 spans 13 amino acids. The germline V gene has CDR1 MNHEY and CDR2 SMNVEV (reference sequence). Written as DNA, the CDR3 is TGTGCCAGCCCATCGGACGGGGGCACTGAAGCTTTCTTT. Encoded protein: CASPSDGGTEAFF.

The chain joins TRBV5-4 to TRBJ2-2; 8 nucleotides line up with TRBD2. V shed 0 bases and J 4 bases; nucleotides not matched to a gene: 5. The CDR3 is 16 amino acids. Germline loops: CDR1 SGHNT, CDR2 YYREEE (reference sequence). The CDR3 nucleotides are TGTGCCAGCAGCTTGGGGACGCGGGGGGTCACCGGGGAGCTGTTTTTT. Its protein is CASSLGTRGVTGELFF.

This clone was picked up a small number of times. The V and J genes are TRBV4-1 and TRBJ1-1; 9 positions agree with TRBD1. Germline CDR1 reads MGHRA; CDR2 reads YSYEKL. This CDR3 spans 13 amino acids. V was pared by 8 bases and J by 7 bases, with 8 bases of the junction left unmatched. The CDR3 protein is CASRRGQGDEAFF. The CDR3 DNA follows: TGCGCCAGCCGGCGGGGACAGGGTGATGAAGCTTTCTTT.

This clone was counted between two and nine times. This sequence joins TRBV7-9 and TRBJ1-3; D ambiguous. Deletions cut 7 bases from V and 7 bases from J, with 20 bases between. The CDR3 sequence is 15 residues long. Germline-derived CDR1 and CDR2 are SEHNR and FQNEAQ (reference sequence). The CDR3 here is CASTFTRGVLNTIYF. The CDR3 DNA follows: TGTGCCAGCACCTTCACCCGCGGGGTCCTGAACACCATATATTTT.

CDR3 bases: TGTGCCAGCAGGAAAGCGAGCACAGATACGCAGTATTTT. Protein sequence: CASRKASTDTQYF. The chain has TRBV6-5 and TRBJ2-3; unclear D gene. V gave up 6 bases and J gave up 0 bases, with 7 bases separating them. This CDR3 is built from 13 residues. Germline lookup yields CDR1 MNHEY and CDR2 SVGAGI.

This clone has a single count. The chain carries TRBV27 and TRBJ2-3, with 9 bases identical to TRBD2. CDR1 and CDR2 from the germline V gene are MNHEY and SMNVEV (reference sequence). Unmatched junction bases numbered 4, after V lost 3 bases and J lost 3 bases. The CDR3 is made up of 15 amino acids. The CDR3 DNA follows: TGTGCCAGCAGTTTGAGTCTAGCGGGGACAGATACGCAGTATTTT. Protein: CASSLSLAGTDTQYF.

The sample holds one count of this clone. The junction and the germline gene differ at one end; a read error may be behind it. The chain has TRBV7-7 and TRBJ2-3, with TRBD2 matching 14 bases. This CDR3 is 21 amino acids long. Germline loops: CDR1 SSHAT, CDR2 FNYEAQ (reference sequence). The CDR3 DNA is TGTGCTAGCAGCTTCGAGTCCGGAGGGACTAGCGGGGGATTTAGCACAGATACGCAGTATTTT. The encoded protein is CASSFESGGTSGGFSTDTQYF.

The rearrangement joins TRBV2 to TRBJ2-1, with 9 bases that match TRBD1. The CDR3 length is 14 residues. CDR1 and CDR2 from the germline V gene are SNHLY and FYNNEI. V dropped 5 bases and J dropped 3; count of bases not matched to a gene: 2. The CDR3 sequence is CASSWGQGYNEQFF. The CDR3 DNA reads TGTGCCAGCAGTTGGGGACAGGGCTACAATGAGCAGTTCTTC.

This rearrangement joins TRBV19 to TRBJ1-2; 9 nucleotides match TRBD1. J lost 4 bases, V lost 6 bases, and 3 bases had no gene match. Germline-derived CDR1 and CDR2 are LNHDA and SQIVND (reference sequence). The CDR3 is 13 residues long. CDR3 protein: CASRMTGGYGYTF. CDR3 nucleotide sequence: TGTGCCAGTAGAATGACAGGGGGCTATGGCTACACCTTC.

Points on this clone: The junction differs from germline at one of its ends, possibly a read error. The chain couples TRBV13 to TRBJ1-1; TRBD1 matches at 8 bases. Germline CDR1 and CDR2: PRHDT and FYEKMQ (reference sequence). The CDR3 spans 16 residues. The DNA of the CDR3 is TGTGCCAGCAGCCCACCGACAGGGGCCCTAAACACTGAAGCCTTCTTT. Protein sequence: CASSPPTGALNTEAFF.

The J gene is TRBJ2-7, the V gene TRBV2, with a weak D call TRBD1 (5 bases). The germline gives CDR1 SNHLY, CDR2 FYNNEI. The ends were cut back, 3 bases at V and 5 bases at J, with 17 bases in the middle. The CDR3 extends over 15 amino acids. The CDR3 sequence is CASSEAGYDFDEQYF. As DNA, the CDR3 is TGTGCCAGCAGTGAGGCAGGGTACGATTTTGACGAGCAGTACTTC.